The 20 T cell receptor beta chains reported below all come from one sample, sequenced in a study of T cell repertoires in cytomegalovirus infection (dated by TCRdb to the late 2010s). Sequencing used an Illumina HiSeq 1500. Using fastp at Q25 and MiXCR, TCRdb reprocessed the public reads and kept productive beta chains. All rows with the same CDR3 protein become a single entry with the most common DNA and genes. The sample includes tens of thousands of distinct CDR3 sequences, with 20% to 25% observed a single time. 60% to 80% of the sample goes to the ten largest clones. These receptors have no identified antigens. Material for sequencing was PBMCs, sequenced either directly or after in vitro stimulation (not recorded which). The receptors stem from a human donor in good health (CMV status not recorded). Some clones in this sample may be carry-over from other donors' samples.

This clonotype came up many times. V gene TRBV7-8 combines with J gene TRBJ1-2; D unclear. Trimming took 1 base from V and 0 from J, leaving 15 bases between them. Looked up from germline, CDR1 is SGHVS and CDR2 is FQNEAQ. The CDR3 consists of 17 residues. The CDR3, as DNA: TGTGCCAGCAGCTTAGTGCTTCGGCAGACGGCTAACTATGGCTACACCTTC. Its protein is CASSLVLRQTANYGYTF.

This clonotype has a handful of counts. The gene calls are TRBV25-1 and TRBJ2-5; D gene unclear. Germline V gives CDR1 MGHDK, CDR2 SYGVNS. This CDR3 comprises 11 residues. The V gene lost 4 bases and the J gene lost 4 bases, with 4 bases spanning the gap. CDR3 protein: CASSGLETQYF. In DNA form, the CDR3 reads TGTGCCAGCAGTGGCCTAGAGACCCAGTACTTC.

This clonotype was detected many times. This rearrangement joins TRBV7-2 to TRBJ1-2, with TRBD1 as a possible D gene (6 bases). V lost 4 bases, J lost 5 bases, and 11 bases lay in between. The CDR3 is made up of 13 amino acids. Germline-derived CDR1 and CDR2 are SGHTA and FQGNSA. For the CDR3, the DNA is TGTGCCAGCAGCTACCTGGACAGTTATGGCTACACCTTC. It is translated as CASSYLDSYGYTF.

The chain recombines TRBV29-1 with TRBJ2-7; unclear D gene. The CDR3 extends over 12 amino acids. Trimming removed 2 bases from V and 0 bases from J, with 5 bases in between. The germline V gene encodes CDR1 SQVTM and CDR2 ANQGSEA. The CDR3 bases are TGCAGCGTTGAACAGAGCTCCTACGAGCAGTACTTC. Its translation is CSVEQSSYEQYF.

The genes are TRBV2 and TRBJ1-1; the D gene is possibly TRBD1 (5 bases). CDR1 SNHLY and CDR2 FYNNEI come from the germline V gene. Trimming stripped 5 bases from V and 1 base from J, with 8 bases between. This CDR3 spans 13 amino acids. The CDR3 DNA is TGTGCCAGCAGTCTGACAGAGAACACTGAAGCTTTCTTT. This sequence encodes CASSLTENTEAFF.

This chain joins TRBV29-1 and TRBJ2-3, with TRBD1 as a possible D gene (6 bases). V lost 4 bases, J lost 1 base, and 12 bases lay in between. The CDR3 contains 14 residues. Germline V lookup: CDR1 SQVTM, CDR2 ANQGSEA. The CDR3 coding sequence is TGCAGCGTTGGACACAGGGTGGGCACAGATACGCAGTATTTT. Translated, it gives CSVGHRVGTDTQYF.

The chain uses TRBV19 and TRBJ1-1; no clear D gene. The CDR3 is 14 amino acids. Deletions cut 5 bases from V and 5 bases from J, with 15 bases between. The germline gives CDR1 LNHDA, CDR2 SQIVND (reference sequence). This chain's CDR3 is CASSHPQLRTEAFF. CDR3 bases: TGTGCCAGTAGTCACCCACAGCTTCGGACTGAAGCTTTCTTT.

The chain recombines TRBV20-1 with TRBJ2-1; 9 nucleotides agree with TRBD1. The CDR3 sequence is 15 residues long. The V gene end was trimmed by 2 bases and the J gene end by 3 bases; junction bases not matched to a gene: 5. Germline V CDR1 and CDR2: DFQATT, SNEGSKA (reference sequence). The CDR3 region has the DNA TGCAGTGCTAGAATACGGGGACAGGGCTACAATGAGCAGTTCTTC. Amino acid sequence: CSARIRGQGYNEQFF.

Only a few counts were recorded for this clonotype. The chain carries TRBV7-9 and TRBJ1-2; D uncertain. This CDR3 spans 11 amino acids. Trimming cost V 4 bases and J 4 bases, with 4 bases left between them. In germline, CDR1 is SEHNR, CDR2 FQNEAQ (reference sequence). The CDR3 loop is CASSSFYGYTF. The CDR3 DNA is TGTGCCAGCAGCTCGTTCTATGGCTACACCTTC. Complete variable domain (other parts from reference TRBV7-9 and TRBJ1-2): DTGVSQNPRHKITKRGQNVTFRCDPISEHNRLYWYRQTLGQGPEFLTYFQNEAQLEKSRLLSDRFSAERPKGSFSTLEIQRTEQGDSAMYLCASSSFYGYTFGSGTRLTVV.

V and J are TRBV6-8 and TRBJ2-7, with D possibly TRBD1 on 6 matching bases. The CDR3 is 12 amino acids. Germline V gives CDR1 MNHGY, CDR2 SAAAGT. V was trimmed by 2 bases and J by 6 bases, leaving 8 bases between them. CDR3 nucleotide sequence: TGTGCCAGCAGTTACGCAGGGGTCGAGCAGTACGTC. Translation gives CASSYAGVEQYV.

The table lists this clonotype with many counts. V gene TRBV6-2 or TRBV6-3 combines with J gene TRBJ2-5, with 7 positions matching TRBD1. CDR1 is MNHEY and CDR2 is SVGEGT in the germline V gene. The CDR3 is made up of 14 amino acids. V shed 4 bases, J shed 5 bases, and the junction held 7 bases outside the gene matches. CDR3 loop: CASSSVDREETQYF. The CDR3 coding sequence is TGTGCCAGCAGTTCCGTTGACAGGGAGGAGACCCAGTACTTC.

This clonotype was seen more than once but under ten times. This rearrangement joins TRBV7-9 to TRBJ2-7, with D possibly matching TRBD2 (7 bases). The V gene lost 10 bases and the J gene lost 4 bases, with 26 bases spanning the gap. Per germline, CDR1 SEHNR and CDR2 FQNEAQ (reference sequence). The CDR3 is made up of 16 amino acids. CDR3 sequence (DNA): TGTGCCACCGAATCGAGGGGGGGACCCACGGGGTACGAGCAGTACGTC. Translation gives CATESRGGPTGYEQYV.

The rearrangement links TRBV28 to TRBJ1-1; D unclear. V lost 5 bases, J lost 11 bases, and 18 bases lay in between. CDR1 is MDHEN and CDR2 is SYDVKM in the germline V gene. The CDR3 totals 13 residues. The chain's CDR3 is CASSTHGFLGAFF. In nucleotides, the CDR3 is TGTGCCAGCAGTACCCATGGGTTCCTTGGGGCTTTCTTT.

The sample holds a few counts of this clonotype. This chain uses TRBV20-1 with TRBJ2-1; D ambiguous. The CDR3 sequence is 13 residues long. CDR1 and CDR2 (germline): DFQATT, SNEGSKA (reference sequence). Trimming cost V 2 bases and J 10 bases, with 15 bases left between them. CDR3 in DNA: TGCAGTGCTAGACGCGGAAGGTTTAGGGAGCAGTTCTTC. Translation gives CSARRGRFREQFF.

The CDR3 loop is CASSPSRPGGFGANVLTF. The CDR3 DNA sequence: TGTGCCAGCTCACCCTCAAGGCCAGGGGGTTTTGGGGCCAACGTCCTGACTTTC. The rearrangement links TRBV18 to TRBJ2-6, with 7 positions matching TRBD1. The CDR3 has 18 amino acids. Germline V gene sequence: CDR1 KGHSH, CDR2 LQKENI. V trimming: 3 bases; J trimming: 3 bases; junction bases outside the gene matches: 11.

This clonotype came up a few times. The rearrangement joins TRBV20-1 to TRBJ2-7; TRBD2 agrees at 8 bases. The germline V gene encodes CDR1 DFQATT and CDR2 SNEGSKA (reference sequence). Unmatched junction bases numbered 5, after V lost 4 bases and J lost 3 bases. This CDR3 is 13 amino acids long. In DNA, the CDR3 is TGCAGTGCTAAAAGCGGGAGTCGCTACGAGCAGTACTTC. Encoded protein: CSAKSGSRYEQYF.

This clonotype was observed a handful of times. The gene calls are TRBV7-9 and TRBJ2-5; D unclear. The CDR3 extends over 14 amino acids. Trimming removed 2 bases from V and 3 bases from J, with 10 bases in between. Per the germline V gene, CDR1 is SEHNR and CDR2 is FQNEAQ (reference sequence). The CDR3 is CASSLWPVEETQYF. In DNA form, the CDR3 reads TGTGCCAGCAGCTTATGGCCTGTTGAAGAGACCCAGTACTTC.

The chain is built from TRBV3-1 and TRBJ1-4; a weak D match, TRBD1 (5 bases). The CDR3 totals 14 residues. V was trimmed by 6 bases and J by 1 base, leaving 9 bases between them. Germline V gene data show CDR1 as LGHDT and CDR2 as YNNKEL (reference sequence). DNA of the CDR3: TGTGCCAGCAGAGACAGAGGAACTAATGAAAAACTGTTTTTT. Protein sequence: CASRDRGTNEKLFF.

This rearrangement joins TRBV5-5 to TRBJ2-3; D possibly corresponds to TRBD2 (6 bases). Trimming left V 4 bases short and J 0 bases short, with 12 bases between. CDR3 length equals 15 residues. Germline CDR1 and CDR2: SGHKS and YYEKEE (reference sequence). CDR3 DNA: TGTGCCAGCAGCCTGGGACTCCATAGCACAGATACGCAGTATTTT. Translated: CASSLGLHSTDTQYF.

This clonotype came up a few times. The gene calls are TRBV28 and TRBJ2-3; 8 nucleotides match TRBD1. V was pared by 6 bases and J by 4 bases, with 6 bases of the junction left unmatched. Germline lookup yields CDR1 MDHEN and CDR2 SYDVKM. The CDR3 is made up of 14 amino acids. CDR3 in DNA: TGTGCCAGCAGGGCAGGGGGCTTTCCAGATACGCAGTATTTT. Translation gives CASRAGGFPDTQYF.